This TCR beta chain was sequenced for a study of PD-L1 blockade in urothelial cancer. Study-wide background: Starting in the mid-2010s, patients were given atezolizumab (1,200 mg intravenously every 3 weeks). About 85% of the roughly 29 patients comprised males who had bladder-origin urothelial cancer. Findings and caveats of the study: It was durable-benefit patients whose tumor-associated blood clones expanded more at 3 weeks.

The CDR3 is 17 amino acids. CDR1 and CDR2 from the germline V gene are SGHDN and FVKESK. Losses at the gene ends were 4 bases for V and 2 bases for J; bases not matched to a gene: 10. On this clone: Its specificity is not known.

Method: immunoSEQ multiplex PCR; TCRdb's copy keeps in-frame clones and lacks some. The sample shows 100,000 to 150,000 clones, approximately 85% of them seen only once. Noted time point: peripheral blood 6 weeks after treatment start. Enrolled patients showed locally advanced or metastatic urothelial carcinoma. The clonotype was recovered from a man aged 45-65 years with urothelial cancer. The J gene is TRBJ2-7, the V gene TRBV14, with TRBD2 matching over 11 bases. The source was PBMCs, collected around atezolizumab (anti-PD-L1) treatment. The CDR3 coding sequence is TGTGCCAGCAGCCGCGCTATACTAGCGGGGGTCGCCTACGAGCAGTACTTC. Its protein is CASSRAILAGVAYEQYF.